This is a list of T cell receptor beta chains from one sample in a study of T cell changes during pregnancy in multiple sclerosis. Using immunoSEQ multiplex PCR, the repertoire was profiled, and TCRdb retains in-frame clones only, with some absent. The table includes 70,000 to 75,000 clones, 85% to 95% detected once. Sequencing was performed on peripheral blood, taken before pregnancy. These receptors were collected from a female donor with multiple sclerosis, enrolled in a pregnancy study. Both conserved end residues are part of each CDR3. Fields, in order: V gene, CDR3 length, clone size, D gene, J gene, CDR3 protein, CDR3 DNA. The D gene is left open where the match is weak. Size is stated for part of the rows, as once, few or many counts, or as a class when the clone is expanded.

v_call: TRBV27
cdr3_length: 15
clone_size: NA
d_call: NA
j_call: TRBJ1-5
cdr3_aa: CASSLWGTPLQPQHF
cdr3_nt: TGTGCCAGCAGTTTATGGGGGACACCTCTTCAGCCCCAGCATTTT

v_call: TRBV7-9
cdr3_length: 19
clone_size: NA
d_call: TRBD1
j_call: TRBJ2-6
cdr3_aa: CASSSPRTGGVTGANVLTF
cdr3_nt: TGTGCCAGCAGCTCACCTCGGACAGGGGGCGTTACTGGGGCCAACGTCCTGACTTTC

v_call: TRBV6-5
cdr3_length: 15
clone_size: NA
d_call: NA
j_call: TRBJ1-5
cdr3_aa: CARGFPDSTDQPQHF
cdr3_nt: TGTGCCAGGGGCTTCCCGGACTCTACTGATCAGCCCCAGCATTTT

v_call: TRBV4-2
cdr3_length: 14
clone_size: few
d_call: NA
j_call: TRBJ1-2
cdr3_aa: CASSQGNGVYGYTF
cdr3_nt: TGTGCCAGCAGCCAAGGTAACGGTGTCTATGGCTACACCTTC

v_call: TRBV9
cdr3_length: 14
clone_size: NA
d_call: TRBD1
j_call: TRBJ2-2
cdr3_aa: CASGTALNTGELFF
cdr3_nt: TGTGCCAGTGGGACAGCCTTGAACACCGGGGAGCTGTTTTTT

v_call: TRBV27
cdr3_length: 14
clone_size: NA
d_call: NA
j_call: TRBJ1-5
cdr3_aa: CASSPLGGDQPQHF
cdr3_nt: TGTGCCAGCAGTCCCCTTGGAGGGGATCAGCCCCAGCATTTT

v_call: TRBV28
cdr3_length: 15
clone_size: NA
d_call: NA
j_call: TRBJ2-1
cdr3_aa: CASTVPGSPDQEQFF
cdr3_nt: TGTGCCAGCACTGTTCCTGGGAGTCCAGACCAGGAGCAGTTCTTC

v_call: TRBV27
cdr3_length: 15
clone_size: NA
d_call: NA
j_call: TRBJ1-2
cdr3_aa: CASSSRGADNYGYTF
cdr3_nt: TGTGCCAGCAGTTCCCGGGGGGCTGATAACTATGGCTACACCTTC

v_call: TRBV4-2
cdr3_length: 21
clone_size: NA
d_call: TRBD1
j_call: TRBJ2-1
cdr3_aa: CASSQGGSRDRVVDSYNEQFF
cdr3_nt: TGTGCCAGCAGCCAGGGGGGATCGCGGGACAGGGTGGTTGATTCCTACAATGAGCAGTTCTTC

v_call: TRBV4-1
cdr3_length: 14
clone_size: NA
d_call: TRBD1
j_call: TRBJ2-3
cdr3_aa: CASRETGAGNTQYF
cdr3_nt: TGCGCCAGCAGAGAGACAGGGGCCGGGAATACGCAGTATTTT

v_call: TRBV30
cdr3_length: 15
clone_size: NA
d_call: NA
j_call: TRBJ2-3
cdr3_aa: CAWSPIGAITDTQYF
cdr3_nt: TGTGCCTGGAGTCCAATAGGGGCTATCACAGATACGCAGTATTTT

v_call: TRBV4-1
cdr3_length: 14
clone_size: NA
d_call: TRBD2
j_call: TRBJ2-1
cdr3_aa: CASSQGTSANEQFF
cdr3_nt: TGCGCCAGCAGCCAGGGGACTAGCGCCAATGAGCAGTTCTTC

v_call: TRBV4-3
cdr3_length: 16
clone_size: NA
d_call: TRBD1
j_call: TRBJ1-1
cdr3_aa: CASSQATDRMNTEAFF
cdr3_nt: TGCGCCAGCAGCCAAGCCACGGACAGGATGAACACTGAAGCTTTCTTT

v_call: TRBV2
cdr3_length: 13
clone_size: NA
d_call: TRBD1
j_call: TRBJ1-2
cdr3_aa: CASTLDRAHGYTF
cdr3_nt: TGTGCCAGCACCTTGGACAGGGCCCATGGCTACACCTTC

v_call: TRBV10-3
cdr3_length: 16
clone_size: once
d_call: TRBD1
j_call: TRBJ2-1
cdr3_aa: CAISDAAGTGGNEQFF
cdr3_nt: TGTGCCATCAGTGACGCTGCGGGGACAGGGGGCAATGAGCAGTTCTTC

v_call: TRBV7-9
cdr3_length: 15
clone_size: NA
d_call: NA
j_call: TRBJ2-1
cdr3_aa: CASSLGGIGFNEQFF
cdr3_nt: TGTGCCAGCAGCTTAGGAGGTATTGGGTTCAATGAGCAGTTCTTC

v_call: TRBV5-4
cdr3_length: 14
clone_size: NA
d_call: TRBD1
j_call: TRBJ2-1
cdr3_aa: CASSLAGGGNEQFF
cdr3_nt: TGTGCCAGCAGCTTGGCAGGGGGCGGGAATGAGCAGTTCTTC

v_call: TRBV15
cdr3_length: 19
clone_size: NA
d_call: TRBD2
j_call: TRBJ2-1
cdr3_aa: CATSRNWPSTSGSYNEQFF
cdr3_nt: TGTGCCACCAGCAGGAATTGGCCCTCTACTAGCGGGAGTTACAATGAGCAGTTCTTC

v_call: TRBV21-1
cdr3_length: 16
clone_size: NA
d_call: NA
j_call: TRBJ2-1
cdr3_aa: CASSKAWREGDNEQFF
cdr3_nt: TGTGCCAGCAGCAAAGCGTGGCGGGAGGGGGACAATGAGCAGTTCTTC

v_call: TRBV5-8
cdr3_length: 14
clone_size: few
d_call: NA
j_call: TRBJ1-1
cdr3_aa: CASSFPVTSAEAFF
cdr3_nt: TGTGCCAGCAGCTTTCCCGTCACCTCGGCTGAAGCTTTCTTT

v_call: TRBV18
cdr3_length: 14
clone_size: few
d_call: NA
j_call: TRBJ2-2
cdr3_aa: CASSPGQLIGELFF
cdr3_nt: TGTGCCAGCTCACCGGGACAACTCATCGGGGAGCTGTTTTTT

v_call: TRBV7-2
cdr3_length: 16
clone_size: NA
d_call: TRBD2
j_call: TRBJ2-3
cdr3_aa: CASSLARAGGPDTQYF
cdr3_nt: TGTGCCAGCAGCTTAGCGCGTGCGGGAGGGCCAGATACGCAGTATTTT

v_call: TRBV5-4
cdr3_length: 14
clone_size: NA
d_call: NA
j_call: TRBJ1-5
cdr3_aa: CASSVKMGGQPQHF
cdr3_nt: TGTGCCAGCAGCGTAAAAATGGGGGGTCAGCCCCAGCATTTT

v_call: TRBV9
cdr3_length: 15
clone_size: NA
d_call: TRBD1
j_call: TRBJ2-5
cdr3_aa: CASSPEGADQETQYF
cdr3_nt: TGTGCCAGCAGTCCCGAGGGGGCGGACCAAGAGACCCAGTACTTC

v_call: TRBV9
cdr3_length: 15
clone_size: NA
d_call: TRBD1
j_call: TRBJ1-4
cdr3_aa: CASSELGQGAEKLFF
cdr3_nt: TGTGCCAGCAGCGAACTCGGGCAGGGGGCCGAAAAACTGTTTTTT

v_call: TRBV4-1
cdr3_length: 13
clone_size: NA
d_call: NA
j_call: TRBJ2-7
cdr3_aa: CASSQTVDYEQYF
cdr3_nt: TGCGCCAGCAGCCAAACGGTCGACTACGAGCAGTACTTC

v_call: TRBV7-3
cdr3_length: 18
clone_size: NA
d_call: NA
j_call: TRBJ2-3
cdr3_aa: CASSPRNRGSLGTDTQYF
cdr3_nt: TGTGCCAGCAGCCCGAGGAATCGAGGGAGTCTTGGCACAGATACGCAGTATTTT

v_call: TRBV5-1
cdr3_length: 16
clone_size: NA
d_call: NA
j_call: TRBJ2-3
cdr3_aa: CASSFYRDGSTDTQYF
cdr3_nt: TGCGCCAGCAGCTTCTACAGGGATGGGAGTACAGATACGCAGTATTTT

v_call: TRBV6-5
cdr3_length: 14
clone_size: NA
d_call: NA
j_call: TRBJ2-1
cdr3_aa: CASSSRSSYNEQFF
cdr3_nt: TGTGCCAGCAGTTCACGGAGCTCCTACAATGAGCAGTTCTTC

v_call: TRBV5-8
cdr3_length: 16
clone_size: NA
d_call: TRBD2
j_call: TRBJ2-1
cdr3_aa: CASGQLALAGYNEQFF
cdr3_nt: TGTGCCAGCGGTCAGCTCGCACTAGCGGGGTACAATGAGCAGTTCTTC

v_call: TRBV7-8
cdr3_length: 15
clone_size: NA
d_call: TRBD2
j_call: TRBJ2-7
cdr3_aa: CASNHQSGNSYEQYF
cdr3_nt: TGTGCCAGCAACCACCAAAGCGGGAACTCCTACGAGCAGTACTTC

v_call: TRBV27
cdr3_length: 16
clone_size: NA
d_call: TRBD2
j_call: TRBJ2-2
cdr3_aa: CASRAGGTSGTGELFF
cdr3_nt: TGTGCCAGCAGGGCGGGAGGGACTAGCGGCACCGGGGAGCTGTTTTTT

v_call: TRBV11-2
cdr3_length: 13
clone_size: NA
d_call: TRBD1
j_call: TRBJ1-2
cdr3_aa: CASSPLTGGGYTF
cdr3_nt: TGTGCCAGCAGCCCCTTGACAGGGGGTGGCTACACCTTC

v_call: TRBV19
cdr3_length: 16
clone_size: NA
d_call: NA
j_call: TRBJ2-5
cdr3_aa: CASSIMFRGGEETQYF
cdr3_nt: TGTGCCAGTAGTATAATGTTCAGGGGTGGCGAGGAGACCCAGTACTTC

v_call: TRBV29-1
cdr3_length: 12
clone_size: NA
d_call: TRBD1
j_call: TRBJ1-1
cdr3_aa: CSVGTGVTEAFF
cdr3_nt: TGCAGCGTAGGCACAGGGGTCACTGAAGCTTTCTTT

v_call: TRBV27
cdr3_length: 14
clone_size: NA
d_call: NA
j_call: TRBJ1-2
cdr3_aa: CASSFTGPQYGYTF
cdr3_nt: TGTGCCAGCAGTTTTACAGGGCCCCAATATGGCTACACCTTC

v_call: TRBV10-3
cdr3_length: 14
clone_size: NA
d_call: NA
j_call: TRBJ2-7
cdr3_aa: CAISESAVSYEQYF
cdr3_nt: TGTGCCATCAGTGAGTCGGCGGTCTCCTACGAGCAGTACTTC

v_call: TRBV7-2
cdr3_length: 14
clone_size: NA
d_call: NA
j_call: TRBJ2-1
cdr3_aa: CASTTLAGLHEQFF
cdr3_nt: TGTGCCAGCACCACCTTGGCGGGCCTACATGAGCAGTTCTTC

v_call: TRBV19
cdr3_length: 15
clone_size: NA
d_call: TRBD1
j_call: TRBJ2-2
cdr3_aa: CASRQPQGDTGELFF
cdr3_nt: TGTGCCAGTCGCCAACCACAGGGGGACACCGGGGAGCTGTTTTTT

v_call: TRBV28
cdr3_length: 16
clone_size: NA
d_call: TRBD1
j_call: TRBJ1-5
cdr3_aa: CASSSHSGQGNQPQHF
cdr3_nt: TGTGCCAGCAGTTCTCATTCCGGACAGGGGAATCAGCCCCAGCATTTT

v_call: TRBV6-5
cdr3_length: 15
clone_size: NA
d_call: TRBD2
j_call: TRBJ2-1
cdr3_aa: CASSYRRELGNEQFF
cdr3_nt: TGTGCCAGCAGTTATCGGCGGGAGCTGGGGAATGAGCAGTTCTTC

v_call: TRBV4-2
cdr3_length: 16
clone_size: NA
d_call: TRBD1
j_call: TRBJ1-2
cdr3_aa: CASSQDGDSPSYGYTF
cdr3_nt: TGTGCCAGCAGCCAAGATGGGGACAGCCCATCCTATGGCTACACCTTC

v_call: TRBV9
cdr3_length: 15
clone_size: NA
d_call: NA
j_call: TRBJ2-2
cdr3_aa: CASSESGANTGELFF
cdr3_nt: TGTGCCAGCAGCGAAAGTGGGGCCAACACCGGGGAGCTGTTTTTT

v_call: TRBV5-8
cdr3_length: 14
clone_size: NA
d_call: NA
j_call: TRBJ1-5
cdr3_aa: CASSPPRNLEPQHF
cdr3_nt: TGTGCCAGCAGCCCCCCGAGAAACCTAGAGCCCCAGCATTTT

v_call: TRBV6-5
cdr3_length: 13
clone_size: NA
d_call: NA
j_call: TRBJ2-7
cdr3_aa: CASSPTNSYEQYF
cdr3_nt: TGTGCCAGCAGTCCGACAAATTCCTACGAGCAGTACTTC